One and the same sample provided the 10 T cell receptor beta chains below, sequenced in a study of cytomegalovirus exposure and HLA in healthy donors. PCR was performed using 60 Vbeta and 13 Jbeta primers. Using immunoSEQ multiplex PCR, the repertoire was profiled, and TCRdb retains in-frame clones only, with some absent. The sample lists about 110,000 clones; 55% to 75% were seen once. The sequencing input was PBMCs. The receptors were gathered from a woman aged 70-85 years in good health and CMV-seropositive.

The gene calls are TRBV4-3 and TRBJ1-5, with D perhaps TRBD1 (6 bases). CDR3 length: 16 amino acids. Trimming removed 0 bases from V and 1 base from J, with 10 bases in between. Germline CDR1 is LGHNA and CDR2 is YSLEER. The CDR3 protein is CASSQDLGASNQPQHF. The DNA of the CDR3 is TGCGCCAGCAGCCAAGATTTGGGGGCGAGCAATCAGCCCCAGCATTTT.

V usage is TRBV29-1 and J usage is TRBJ1-2; no firm D call. Germline assignment: CDR1 SQVTM and CDR2 ANQGSEA. The CDR3 has 11 amino acids. The CDR3 sequence is CSEVSSYGYTF. The CDR3 nucleotides read TGCAGTGAGGTGTCATCCTATGGCTACACCTTC.

This clone was observed a few times. DNA for the CDR3: TGTGCCAGCAACCTACAGGGGGCGCCGGGCACTGAAGCTTTCTTT. Translated: CASNLQGAPGTEAFF. The rearrangement links TRBV2 to TRBJ1-1; TRBD1 aligns across 9 bases. Germline CDR1 reads SNHLY; CDR2 reads FYNNEI. The CDR3 is made up of 15 amino acids. V was pared by 7 bases and J by 4 bases, with 10 bases of the junction left unmatched.

Comments on this clone: Other nucleotide sequences in the sample specify the same CDR3. The V gene is TRBV7-6, the J gene TRBJ2-1; 10 bases agree with TRBD2. CDR3 length equals 14 residues. Unmatched junction bases numbered 2, after V lost 2 bases and J lost 7 bases. CDR1 is SGHVS and CDR2 is FNYEAQ in the germline V gene. The CDR3 coding sequence is TGTGCCAGCAGCTTAAGCGGGGGGGCTAATGAGCAGTTCTTC. As protein: CASSLSGGANEQFF.

The chain employs TRBV5-6 and TRBJ2-4; 9 bases are shared with TRBD1. CDR3 length: 15 amino acids. V lost 3 bases and J lost 7; bases outside the gene matches: 8. Germline-derived CDR1 and CDR2 are SGHDT and YYEEEE. The CDR3 DNA is TGTGCCAGCAGCTGGGAGGGACAGGGTGGGAACATTCAGTACTTC. Amino acid sequence: CASSWEGQGGNIQYF.

This chain joins TRBV6-5 and TRBJ2-5; TRBD1 might be the D (6 bases). Germline values: CDR1 MNHEY, CDR2 SVGAGI. V was cut by 0 bases and J by 5 bases, with 13 bases left in between. This CDR3 is built from 15 residues. CDR3 coding DNA: TGTGCCAGCAGTTACTCTCCAGGGGCTGGGGAGACCCAGTACTTC. Translating gives CASSYSPGAGETQYF.

The rearrangement uses TRBV7-9 and TRBJ2-5; D may be TRBD1 (7 bases). V was clipped by 3 bases and J by 2 bases, with 13 bases between them. CDR1 SEHNR and CDR2 FQNEAQ come from the germline V gene (reference sequence). The CDR3 is 15 amino acids. DNA of the CDR3: TGTGCCAGCAGCTTGGGGGGACAGTTGCAAGAGACCCAGTACTTC. Translated: CASSLGGQLQETQYF.

CDR3 sequence reads: CASSQGASWNTEAFF. The CDR3 DNA follows: TGTGCCAGCAGTCAGGGGGCATCTTGGAACACTGAAGCTTTCTTT. This sequence joins TRBV2 and TRBJ1-1, with TRBD1 matching over 8 bases. The CDR3 has 15 amino acids. J gave up 1 base and V 5 bases, and 6 bases lay outside the gene matches. Germline V lookup: CDR1 SNHLY, CDR2 FYNNEI. Looking up the rest from reference TRBV2 and TRBJ1-1 gives the full variable domain: EPEVTQTPSHQVTQMGQEVILRCVPISNHLYFYWYRQILGQKVEFLVSFYNNEISEKSEIFDDQFSVERPDGSNFTLKIRSTKLEDSAMYFCASSQGASWNTEAFFGQGTRLTVV.

J is TRBJ1-3 and V is TRBV19, with D possibly being TRBD1 (5 bases). This CDR3 is 19 amino acids long. CDR1 LNHDA and CDR2 SQIVND come from the germline V gene (reference sequence). V was shortened by 3 bases and J by 0 bases, with 21 bases between the two germline ends. The chain's CDR3 is CASSIGMWGRVISGNTIYF. CDR3 sequence (DNA): TGTGCCAGTAGTATCGGAATGTGGGGCCGGGTGATCTCTGGAAACACCATATATTTT.

This clone was recorded once. The chain is built from TRBV11-3 and TRBJ2-5; a weak D match, TRBD1 (6 bases). CDR1 and CDR2 from the germline V gene are SGHNT and YENEEA. CDR3 size: 13 residues. Trimming took 1 base from V and 5 from J, leaving 8 bases between them. CDR3 residues: CASSLATGETQYF. In DNA form, the CDR3 reads TGTGCCAGCAGCTTAGCTACAGGGGAGACCCAGTACTTC. Full variable domain (outside the CDR3, taken from reference TRBV11-3 and TRBJ2-5): EAGVVQSPRYKIIEKKQPVAFWCNPISGHNTLYWYLQNLGQGPELLIRYENEEAVDDSQLPKDRFSAERLKGVDSTLKIQPAELGDSAVYLCASSLATGETQYFGPGTRLLVL.